These 14 T cell receptor beta chains were all obtained from the same sample, sequenced in a study of blood T cell repertoires in COVID-19. Data came from immunoSEQ multiplex PCR; TCRdb stores just in-frame clones and leaves some out. The sample contains hundreds of thousands of clones, roughly 79% of which appear only once. Sequencing was performed on peripheral blood. These receptors all stem from a woman aged 80 or over with COVID-19, enrolled during active disease.

The rearrangement uses TRBV30 and TRBJ2-5; D is possibly TRBD1 (7 bases). Germline-derived CDR1 and CDR2 are GTSNPN and SVGIG (reference sequence). The CDR3 is 13 amino acids. Between the trimmed V and J ends, which lost 7 bases and 5 bases, there was a span of 17 bases. CDR3 residues: CAYRDRGRETQYF. The CDR3 coding sequence is TGTGCCTACCGGGACAGAGGGAGGGAGACCCAGTACTTC.

The CDR3 DNA sequence: TGTGCCAGCAGCCAAGTCGCAGGAACCTTTCAGTACTTC. Its protein product is CASSQVAGTFQYF. V usage is TRBV3-1 (or the pseudogene TRBV3-2) and J usage is TRBJ2-4, with D hard to call. V was pared by 1 base and J by 11 bases, with 12 bases between. In germline, CDR1 is LGHDT, CDR2 YNNKEL (reference sequence). This CDR3 spans 13 amino acids.

The chain recombines TRBV4-1 with TRBJ1-1; the match to TRBD1 covers 7 bases. Germline V lookup: CDR1 MGHRA, CDR2 YSYEKL. This CDR3 comprises 13 residues. V was pared by 3 bases and J by 12 bases, with 10 bases of the junction left unmatched. The CDR3 loop reads CASSHPRQGDTFF. In nucleotides, the CDR3 is TGCGCCAGCAGCCACCCTAGACAGGGTGATACTTTCTTT.

This chain uses TRBV18 with TRBJ1-1; no reliable D call. The CDR3 sequence is 13 residues long. Trimming left V 8 bases short and J 1 base short, with 11 bases between. Germline V gene lookup returns CDR1 KGHSH and CDR2 LQKENI. The CDR3 reads CASKFNRNTEAFF. The CDR3 DNA reads TGTGCCAGCAAGTTCAACAGGAACACTGAAGCTTTCTTT.

With respect to this clone: At the DNA level, this CDR3 is encoded by other sequences in the same sample as well. The J gene is TRBJ1-3, the V gene TRBV6-5; D is possibly TRBD1 (6 bases). Germline V lookup: CDR1 MNHEY, CDR2 SVGAGI. Deletions cut 6 bases from V and 7 bases from J, with 10 bases between. CDR3 size: 12 residues. This CDR3 is CASSPQGNTIYF. The CDR3 DNA reads as TGTGCCAGCAGCCCCCAGGGGAACACCATATATTTT.

The chain combines TRBV30 with TRBJ2-1; D is perhaps TRBD1 (6 bases). CDR3 length: 14 amino acids. Germline V gene sequence: CDR1 GTSNPN, CDR2 SVGIG (reference sequence). Deletions cut 4 bases from V and 9 bases from J, with 19 bases between. For the CDR3, the DNA is TGTGCCTGGAACCAGAATTCACAGGGTAGTGAGCAGTTCTTC. This translates into CAWNQNSQGSEQFF.

The V and J genes are TRBV19 and TRBJ1-1; 9 bases are shared with TRBD1. V lost 6 bases to trimming and J lost 4 bases; unmatched junction nucleotides: 3. There are 13 residues in the CDR3. From germline, CDR1 is LNHDA and CDR2 SQIVND (reference sequence). CDR3 region: CASRPTGGTEAFF. The CDR3 nucleotides read TGTGCCAGTAGACCGACAGGGGGCACTGAAGCTTTCTTT.

This clone was picked up a small number of times. The chain carries TRBV7-9 and TRBJ1-2; 8 nucleotides match TRBD1. Germline V gives CDR1 SEHNR, CDR2 FQNEAQ (reference sequence). V was clipped by 3 bases and J by 7 bases; unmatched bases: 7. The CDR3 length is 14 residues. CDR3 DNA sequence: TGTGCCAGCAGCTTGGGACAGGAAGTCTTTGGCTACACCTTC. Translation gives CASSLGQEVFGYTF. Looking up the rest from reference TRBV7-9 and TRBJ1-2 gives the full variable domain: DTGVSQNPRHKITKRGQNVTFRCDPISEHNRLYWYRQTLGQGPEFLTYFQNEAQLEKSRLLSDRFSAERPKGSFSTLEIQRTEQGDSAMYLCASSLGQEVFGYTFGSGTRLTVV.

The genes are TRBV5-6 and TRBJ1-3, with D unresolved. This CDR3 has 14 residues. Germline assignment: CDR1 SGHDT and CDR2 YYEEEE. Trimming pared 1 base from V and 0 bases from J, leaving 5 bases between. This chain's CDR3 is CASSLKRSGNTIYF. The CDR3 coding sequence is TGTGCCAGCAGCTTGAAGCGCTCTGGAAACACCATATATTTT.

The chain links TRBV6-5 to TRBJ1-2; D is undetermined. The CDR3 consists of 12 residues. CDR1 and CDR2 from the germline V gene are MNHEY and SVGAGI. V lost 0 bases to trimming and J lost 8 bases, with 7 bases between them. The CDR3 region has the DNA TGTGCCAGCAGTTACTCCAGGCTCGGCTACACCTTC. It is translated as CASSYSRLGYTF.

This clone was found once. The V call is TRBV29-1, the J call TRBJ2-5; TRBD1 matches 10 bases. From germline, CDR1 is SQVTM and CDR2 ANQGSEA. After removal of 4 bases from V and 4 bases from J, the junction contained 9 bases not matched to a gene. CDR3 length: 15 residues. CDR3 amino acids: CSVGGPGQGRETQYF. The DNA for the CDR3 is TGCAGCGTTGGGGGGCCGGGACAGGGGAGAGAGACCCAGTACTTC.

This rearrangement joins TRBV27 to TRBJ2-3, with 7 bases lining up with TRBD1. The CDR3 extends over 15 amino acids. CDR1 is MNHEY and CDR2 is SMNVEV in the germline V gene (reference sequence). With V trimmed by 2 bases and J by 1 base, 3 bases remained unmatched. This chain's CDR3 is CASSLEGAGTDTQYF. In DNA, the CDR3 is TGTGCCAGCAGTTTAGAGGGGGCCGGCACAGATACGCAGTATTTT.

The genes are TRBV7-9 and TRBJ2-3; 9 nucleotides line up with TRBD2. The CDR3 totals 15 residues. The germline CDR1 and CDR2 sequences are SEHNR and FQNEAQ (reference sequence). V trimming: 1 base; J trimming: 1 base; junction bases outside the gene matches: 0. The CDR3 is CASSLGTSGTDTQYF. The CDR3 DNA sequence: TGTGCCAGCAGCTTAGGGACTAGCGGCACAGATACGCAGTATTTT.

The chain employs TRBV28 and TRBJ1-5, with TRBD1 as a possible D gene (6 bases). The V end was cut by 6 bases, the J end by 3 bases, with 15 bases between. The CDR3 spans 15 residues. Germline CDR1 reads MDHEN; CDR2 reads SYDVKM. CDR3 in amino acids: CASRPDRLFNQPQHF. The CDR3 coding sequence is TGTGCCAGCAGACCCGACAGGCTGTTCAATCAGCCCCAGCATTTT.